This TCR beta chain was recovered during a study of blood T cell repertoires in COVID-19. Whole-study context: Sample material is recorded as cDNA or gDNA derived from T cells, B-cell-depleted T cells, or PBMCs.

Trimming removed 5 bases at V and 5 bases at J, with 25 bases between. Germline CDR1 is MGHDK and CDR2 is SYGVNS. The CDR3 spans 18 residues. Clones were read by immunoSEQ multiplex PCR, and TCRdb kept only the in-frame ones, dropping some. Among over 50,000 clones listed, about 78% were seen once. This TCR was recovered from a man older than 75 with active or convalescent COVID-19. The specimen sequenced was peripheral blood. The chain uses TRBV25-1 and TRBJ2-4; D might be TRBD2 (8 bases). The CDR3 protein is CASSTPSGGRRGQNIQYF. DNA of the CDR3: TGTGCCAGCAGTACGCCATCGGGGGGGCGGAGGGGGCAAAACATTCAGTACTTC.